This T cell receptor (beta chain) was documented in a study of blood T cell repertoires in COVID-19. Study as a whole: Collection of acute and convalescent COVID-19 samples took place in the United States, Italy and Spain. Sources were T cells, B-cell-depleted T cells, or PBMCs; the material itself was cDNA or gDNA.

Sequencing was performed with immunoSEQ multiplex PCR; in TCRdb, only in-frame clones are kept and a portion is missing. This sample has around 180,000 clones, with around 90% found just once. V lost 4 bases, J lost 6 bases, and 16 bases stayed unmatched. In germline, CDR1 is SGHDT, CDR2 YYEEEE. CDR3 length equals 16 residues. Sequencing input: peripheral blood. The receptor comes from a man aged 55 to 69 with acute or convalescent COVID-19. The chain has TRBV5-6 and TRBJ2-7; 7 bases are a match to TRBD1. The CDR3 DNA is TGTGCCAGCAGCCCACAGGGGATACCCCGTAGTGGCGAGCAGTACGTC. Amino acid sequence: CASSPQGIPRSGEQYV.